The TCR beta chain described here comes from a study of regulatory T cells in long-lasting Graves disease. Overall study: Graves' patients who were just diagnosed had used antithyroid drugs for under 3 months.

Germline assignment: CDR1 SGHAT and CDR2 FQNNGV. V was shortened by 5 bases and J by 10 bases, with 12 bases between the two germline ends. The CDR3 has 13 residues. At least ten counts were recorded for this clonotype. Antigen: not known. Time point reported: newly diagnosed GD, antithyroid drugs for less than 3 months. Preparation of the TCR library used RNA extracted from PBMCs. Overall study findings and caveats: With persistent disease, TRBV28, TRBJ1-2 and TRBJ2-5 were the favored segments. Persistent Graves' cases showed lower TCR diversity than newly diagnosed cases.

Building the TCR beta libraries relied on iRepertoire HTBI primers, and CDR3 regions underwent Arm-PCR. TCRdb re-derived calls from the multiplex PCR reads in MiXCR, one entry per CDR3 protein. The sample has about 320,000 distinct CDR3 sequences; 15% to 20% are singletons. The rearrangement links TRBV11-2 to TRBJ1-6, with D unclear. The receptor's source is a female donor with Graves disease. The sequences come from peripheral blood mononuclear cells (PBMCs), collected at new diagnosis, from a patient treated with antithyroid drugs. The CDR3 sequence is CASSAYTASPLHF. The CDR3 nucleotides are TGTGCCAGCAGCGCGTACACTGCCTCACCCCTCCACTTT.